A single sample is the source of the 18 T cell receptor beta chains below, sequenced in a study of metastatic and nonmetastatic thyroid tumors (dated by TCRdb to 2020 to 2021). The library was built by means of PCR. TCRdb lists the instrument as Illumina HiSeq 4000. The public reads were quality trimmed at Q25 with fastp and then assembled into clones with MiXCR by TCRdb, keeping productive beta chains. The sample includes under 60,000 clones, with around 20% observed a single time. The ten top clones hold about 3.8% of the sample. No patient had received any treatment before thyroid surgery. Sequencing input: blood. Every receptor here comes from a male donor with papillary thyroid cancer or a benign thyroid nodule (not recorded which). Some clones in this sample may be carry-over from other donors' samples.

This chain connects TRBV20-1 to TRBJ2-7, with D tentatively TRBD1 (7 bases). The CDR3 sequence is 14 residues long. Germline V gene lookup returns CDR1 DFQATT and CDR2 SNEGSKA (reference sequence). V shed 3 bases and J shed 4 bases, with 16 bases lying between them. The CDR3 reads CSARGGQHPYEQYF. As DNA, the CDR3 is TGCAGTGCTAGGGGGGGACAGCACCCTTACGAGCAGTACTTC.

This clone was counted many times. The chain recombines TRBV6-4 with TRBJ2-3; D remains ambiguous. CDR3 length equals 15 residues. CDR1 and CDR2 from the germline V gene are MRHNA and SNTAGT. The germline V and J ends were trimmed by 0 bases and 3 bases, with 10 bases remaining between them. CDR3 protein: CASSDSVSGTDTQYF. The CDR3 nucleotides are TGTGCCAGCAGTGACTCCGTCAGTGGGACAGATACGCAGTATTTT.

Judged by abundance, this clone is medium-sized. This chain uses TRBV20-1 with TRBJ1-6; possibly TRBD1 for D (5 bases). The CDR3 is made up of 14 amino acids. Germline CDR1 and CDR2: DFQATT and SNEGSKA (reference sequence). V lost 0 bases, J lost 10 bases, and 13 bases lay in between. The CDR3 DNA reads TGCAGTGCTAGAGATGGGGGGGGTGGCTCACCCCTCCACTTT. Translating it yields CSARDGGGGSPLHF.

The chain has TRBV20-1 and TRBJ2-1; D remains unclear. Germline CDR1 is DFQATT and CDR2 is SNEGSKA (reference sequence). Trimming removed 3 bases from V and 8 bases from J, with 20 bases in between. This CDR3 region has 15 residues. CDR3 protein: CSARVGLSPWDEQFF. The CDR3 DNA follows: TGCAGTGCTAGGGTGGGCCTATCCCCGTGGGATGAGCAGTTCTTC.

In this sample, this clone turned up a few times. The chain employs TRBV20-1 and TRBJ1-2; D ambiguous. Germline CDR1 DFQATT, CDR2 SNEGSKA (reference sequence). V lost 3 bases to trimming and J lost 8 bases, with 4 bases between them. There are 9 residues in the CDR3. The DNA for the CDR3 is TGCAGTGCTAGGACCGGCTACACCTTC. It specifies CSARTGYTF.

Comment on this clone: A single base separates this from a much larger clone, so it may be a read error. The chain is built from TRBV27 and TRBJ2-3, with no clear D. Germline values: CDR1 MNHEY, CDR2 SMNVEV (reference sequence). The CDR3 is 12 residues long. CDR3 residues: CANSHHTDTQYF. In DNA, the CDR3 is TGTGCCAACAGTCACCACACAGATACGCAGTATTTT.

This chain links TRBV5-1 with TRBJ1-4, with 9 bases identical to TRBD1. This CDR3 is built from 15 residues. The J segment lost 8 bases and the V segment lost 1 base, leaving 6 bases of the junction unmatched. Per the germline V gene, CDR1 is SGHRS and CDR2 is YFSETQ. Here the CDR3 reads CASSLFETGGEKLFF. CDR3 in DNA: TGCGCCAGCAGCTTGTTCGAGACAGGGGGAGAAAAACTGTTTTTT.

The chain couples TRBV20-1 to TRBJ2-7; 7 bases line up with TRBD2. CDR1 is DFQATT, CDR2 SNEGSKA, per germline (reference sequence). CDR3 length equals 18 residues. The V segment lost 0 bases and the J segment 7 bases; nucleotides outside the gene matches: 21. The CDR3: CSARDPRPGRAEEGEQYF. DNA for the CDR3: TGCAGTGCTAGAGATCCCCGCCCTGGGAGGGCCGAGGAAGGAGAGCAGTACTTC.

This clone appeared many times. The rearrangement links TRBV28 to TRBJ1-2, with a weak D call TRBD1 (6 bases). Germline values: CDR1 MDHEN, CDR2 SYDVKM. The CDR3 covers 16 residues. The V and J ends lost 6 bases and 0 bases respectively, with 17 bases between them. The DNA of the CDR3 is TGTGCCAGCAGGCCTATAACAGGGCCTGCTAACTATGGCTACACCTTC. It encodes CASRPITGPANYGYTF.

This clone appeared a few times. The chain has TRBV12-5 and TRBJ2-2; D is possibly TRBD2 (6 bases). Germline V gives CDR1 LGHNT, CDR2 FRNRAP. The ends were cut back, 8 bases at V and 6 bases at J, with 13 bases in the middle. This CDR3 is built from 13 residues. The CDR3 DNA is TGTGCTAGTAGTAGTGTAGCGGCCGGGGAGCTGTTTTTT. As protein: CASSSVAAGELFF.

In its sample, this clone was seen many times. The J gene is TRBJ2-7, the V gene TRBV7-2; TRBD1 agrees at 8 bases. Germline trimming cut 1 base from V and 0 bases from J; bases unmatched to any gene: 5. The CDR3 totals 16 residues. Germline V gene lookup returns CDR1 SGHTA and CDR2 FQGNSA. CDR3 sequence: CASSLGQGASSYEQYF. The CDR3 DNA reads TGTGCCAGCAGCTTAGGGCAGGGGGCCAGCTCCTACGAGCAGTACTTC.

This clone was found many times. The CDR3 nucleotides read TGTGCCAGCAGCCACATTGGACAGGCCTCCCCCCCCGGCTACACCTTC. It translates to CASSHIGQASPPGYTF. The chain uses TRBV3-1 and TRBJ1-2, with 7 bases lining up with TRBD1. This CDR3 comprises 16 residues. Trimming removed 3 bases from V and 8 bases from J; junction bases left unmatched: 15. The germline V gene has CDR1 LGHDT and CDR2 YNNKEL (reference sequence).

The sample holds many counts of this clone. The chain combines TRBV2 with TRBJ1-2; 8 nucleotides agree with TRBD1. Germline CDR1 reads SNHLY; CDR2 reads FYNNEI. The CDR3 contains 13 residues. V was pared by 6 bases and J by 4 bases, with 4 bases of the junction left unmatched. The CDR3 sequence is CASRAGGSYGYTF. In DNA, the CDR3 is TGTGCCAGCAGGGCAGGGGGCTCCTATGGCTACACCTTC.

There are many counts of this clone. The J gene is TRBJ1-5, the V gene TRBV20-1, with 7 bases aligning to TRBD1. CDR1 and CDR2 (germline): DFQATT, SNEGSKA (reference sequence). Trimming removed 5 bases from V and 0 bases from J; junction bases left unmatched: 13. The CDR3 loop spans 17 amino acids. CDR3 DNA sequence: TGCAGTGCTTTGGACAGGCCCCTCGGATATAGCAATCAGCCCCAGCATTTT. Encoded protein: CSALDRPLGYSNQPQHF.

Ten or more counts support this clone. The chain links TRBV5-4 to TRBJ2-7; 8 nucleotides line up with TRBD2. The germline V gene has CDR1 SGHNT and CDR2 YYREEE (reference sequence). With 1 base clipped from V and 0 bases from J, the junction kept 3 bases outside the gene matches. The length of the CDR3 is 15 residues. Here the CDR3 DNA reads TGTGCCAGCAGCTTGACTAGCGGCAGCTCCTACGAGCAGTACTTC. Its protein product is CASSLTSGSSYEQYF.

This clone has a count of ten or more. The rearrangement links TRBV20-1 to TRBJ2-2, with 11 bases lining up with TRBD1. The junction had 4 bases not matched to a gene; V was cut back by 4 bases and J by 3 bases. The CDR3 has 15 residues. CDR1 is DFQATT, CDR2 SNEGSKA, per germline (reference sequence). DNA for the CDR3: TGCAGTGCTACCGGACAGGGGGCTGACACCGGGGAGCTGTTTTTT. It is translated as CSATGQGADTGELFF.

The chain employs TRBV28 and TRBJ2-7; maybe TRBD2 (5 bases). The germline V gene has CDR1 MDHEN and CDR2 SYDVKM. V lost 6 bases and J 0 bases, leaving 9 bases between the germline ends. This CDR3 comprises 13 residues. CDR3 coding DNA: TGTGCCAGCAGCCGGGGAACCTCCTACGAGCAGTACTTC. Its protein product is CASSRGTSYEQYF.

This clone was detected ten times or more. The chain uses TRBV4-1 and TRBJ2-1, with 7 bases lining up with TRBD1. In germline, CDR1 is MGHRA, CDR2 YSYEKL. With V trimmed by 1 base and J by 8 bases, 5 bases remained unmatched. The CDR3 runs to 14 residues. The CDR3 loop reads CASSQARTGYEQFF. CDR3 DNA: TGCGCCAGCAGCCAAGCCAGGACAGGCTATGAGCAGTTCTTC.